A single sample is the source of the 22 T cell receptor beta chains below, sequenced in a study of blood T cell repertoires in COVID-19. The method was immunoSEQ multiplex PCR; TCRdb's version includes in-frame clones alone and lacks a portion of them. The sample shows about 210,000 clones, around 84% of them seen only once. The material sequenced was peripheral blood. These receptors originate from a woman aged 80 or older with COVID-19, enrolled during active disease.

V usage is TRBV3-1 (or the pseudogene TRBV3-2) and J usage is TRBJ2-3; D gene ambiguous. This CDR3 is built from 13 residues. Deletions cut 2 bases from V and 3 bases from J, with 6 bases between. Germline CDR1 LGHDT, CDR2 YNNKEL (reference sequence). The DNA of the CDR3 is TGTGCCAGCAGCCAATTTGAGACAGATACGCAGTATTTT. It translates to CASSQFETDTQYF.

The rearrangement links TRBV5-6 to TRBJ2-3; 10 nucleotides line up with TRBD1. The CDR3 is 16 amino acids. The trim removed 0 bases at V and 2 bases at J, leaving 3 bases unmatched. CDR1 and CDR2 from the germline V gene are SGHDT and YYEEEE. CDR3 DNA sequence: TGTGCCAGCAGCTTGGTTGGGACAGGGGACACAGATACGCAGTATTTT. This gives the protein CASSLVGTGDTDTQYF.

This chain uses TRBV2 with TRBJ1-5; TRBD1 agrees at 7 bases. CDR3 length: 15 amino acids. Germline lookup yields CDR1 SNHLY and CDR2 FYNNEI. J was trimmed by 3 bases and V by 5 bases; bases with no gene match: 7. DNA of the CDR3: TGTGCCAGCAGTCCCAGGGGGAGGACCAATCAGCCCCAGCATTTT. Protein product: CASSPRGRTNQPQHF.

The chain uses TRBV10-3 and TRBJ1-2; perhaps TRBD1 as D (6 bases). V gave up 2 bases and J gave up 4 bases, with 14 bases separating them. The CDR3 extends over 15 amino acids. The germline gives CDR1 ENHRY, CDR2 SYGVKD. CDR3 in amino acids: CAISEGGPDLYGYTF. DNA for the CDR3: TGTGCCATCAGTGAGGGGGGCCCGGACCTCTATGGCTACACCTTC.

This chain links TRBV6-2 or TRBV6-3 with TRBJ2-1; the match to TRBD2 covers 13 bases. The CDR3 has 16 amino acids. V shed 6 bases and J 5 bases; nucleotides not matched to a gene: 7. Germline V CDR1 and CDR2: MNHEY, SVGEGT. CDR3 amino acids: CASSTWTSGGNNEQFF. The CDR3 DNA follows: TGTGCCAGCAGCACTTGGACTAGCGGGGGAAACAATGAGCAGTTCTTC.

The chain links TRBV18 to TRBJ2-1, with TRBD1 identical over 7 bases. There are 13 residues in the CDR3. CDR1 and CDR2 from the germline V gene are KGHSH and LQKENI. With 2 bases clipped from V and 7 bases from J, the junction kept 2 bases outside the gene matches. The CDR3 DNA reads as TGTGCCAGCTCACCAAACAGGGGTAATGAGCAGTTCTTC. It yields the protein CASSPNRGNEQFF. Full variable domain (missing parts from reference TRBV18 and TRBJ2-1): NAGVMQNPRHLVRRRGQEARLRCSPMKGHSHVYWYRQLPEEGLKFMVYLQKENIIDESGMPKERFSAEFPKEGPSILRIQQVVRGDSAAYFCASSPNRGNEQFFGPGTRLTVL.

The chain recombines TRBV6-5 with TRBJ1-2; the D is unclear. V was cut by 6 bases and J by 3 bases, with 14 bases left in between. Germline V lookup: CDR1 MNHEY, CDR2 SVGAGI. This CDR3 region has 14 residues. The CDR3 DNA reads TGTGCCAGCAGCCCCGACCGGGATTACTATGGCTACACCTTC. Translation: CASSPDRDYYGYTF.

CDR3 protein: CASSWGQITGELFF. Written as DNA, the CDR3 is TGCGCCAGCAGCTGGGGACAGATCACCGGGGAGCTGTTTTTT. V and J are TRBV5-1 and TRBJ2-2, with 7 bases fitting TRBD1. The CDR3 totals 14 residues. Looked up from germline, CDR1 is SGHRS and CDR2 is YFSETQ. V shed 3 bases, J shed 4 bases, and the junction held 3 bases outside the gene matches.

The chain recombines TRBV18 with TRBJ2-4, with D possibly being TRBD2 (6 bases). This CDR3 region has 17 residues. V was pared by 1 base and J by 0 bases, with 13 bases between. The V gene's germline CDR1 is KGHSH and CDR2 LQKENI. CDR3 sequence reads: CASSPLGLQIAKNIQYF. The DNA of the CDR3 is TGTGCCAGCTCACCACTGGGACTTCAGATAGCCAAAAACATTCAGTACTTC. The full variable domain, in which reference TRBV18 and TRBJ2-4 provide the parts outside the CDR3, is NAGVMQNPRHLVRRRGQEARLRCSPMKGHSHVYWYRQLPEEGLKFMVYLQKENIIDESGMPKERFSAEFPKEGPSILRIQQVVRGDSAAYFCASSPLGLQIAKNIQYFGAGTRLSVL.

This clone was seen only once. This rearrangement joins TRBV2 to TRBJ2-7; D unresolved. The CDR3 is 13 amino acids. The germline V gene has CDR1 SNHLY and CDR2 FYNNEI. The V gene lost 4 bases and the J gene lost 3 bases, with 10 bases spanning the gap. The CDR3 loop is CASSAGLDYEQYF. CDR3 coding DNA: TGTGCCAGCAGTGCTGGGCTGGACTACGAGCAGTACTTC.

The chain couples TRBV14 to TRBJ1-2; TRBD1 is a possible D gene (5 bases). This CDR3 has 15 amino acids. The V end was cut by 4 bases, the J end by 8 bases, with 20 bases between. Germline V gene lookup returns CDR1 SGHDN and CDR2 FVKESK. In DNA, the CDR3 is TGTGCCAGCAGCCCGCGGTCCGCTCAGGGCGAGGGCTACACCTTC. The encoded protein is CASSPRSAQGEGYTF.

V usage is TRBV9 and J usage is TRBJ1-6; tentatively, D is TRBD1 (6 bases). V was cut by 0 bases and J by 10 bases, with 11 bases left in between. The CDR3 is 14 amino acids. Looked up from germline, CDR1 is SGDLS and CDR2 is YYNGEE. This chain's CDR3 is CASSVGQQGSPLHF. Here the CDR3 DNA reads TGTGCCAGCAGCGTAGGCCAGCAGGGGTCACCCCTCCACTTT.

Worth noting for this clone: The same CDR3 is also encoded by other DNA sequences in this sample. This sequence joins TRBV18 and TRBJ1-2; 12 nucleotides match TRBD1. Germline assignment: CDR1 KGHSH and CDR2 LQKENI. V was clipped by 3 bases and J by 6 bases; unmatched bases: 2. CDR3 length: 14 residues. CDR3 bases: TGTGCCAGCTCACCTGGGACAGGGGGCAATGGCTACACCTTC. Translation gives CASSPGTGGNGYTF.

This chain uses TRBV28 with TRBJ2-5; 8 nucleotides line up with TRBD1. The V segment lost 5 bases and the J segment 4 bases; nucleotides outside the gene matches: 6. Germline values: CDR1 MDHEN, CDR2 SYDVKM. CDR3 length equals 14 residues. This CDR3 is CASSPRGLGETQYF. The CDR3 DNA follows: TGTGCCAGCAGTCCCAGGGGGCTAGGAGAGACCCAGTACTTC.

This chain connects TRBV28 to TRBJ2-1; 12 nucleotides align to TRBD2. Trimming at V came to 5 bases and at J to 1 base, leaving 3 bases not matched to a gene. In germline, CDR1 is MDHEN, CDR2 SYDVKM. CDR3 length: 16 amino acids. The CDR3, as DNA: TGTGCCAGCAGTCACCTAGCGGGGGGGTCCTACAATGAGCAGTTCTTC. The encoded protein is CASSHLAGGSYNEQFF.

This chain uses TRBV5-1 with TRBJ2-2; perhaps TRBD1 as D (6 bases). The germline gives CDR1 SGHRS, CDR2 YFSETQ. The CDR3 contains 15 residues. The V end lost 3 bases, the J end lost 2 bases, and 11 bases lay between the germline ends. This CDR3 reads CASSYPTGNTGELFF. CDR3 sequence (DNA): TGCGCCAGCAGCTACCCGACAGGAAACACCGGGGAGCTGTTTTTT.

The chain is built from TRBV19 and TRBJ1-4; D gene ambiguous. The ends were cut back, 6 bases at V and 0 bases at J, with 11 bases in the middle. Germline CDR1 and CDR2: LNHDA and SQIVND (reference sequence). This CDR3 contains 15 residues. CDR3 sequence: CASRSLGATNEKLFF. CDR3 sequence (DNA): TGTGCCAGTAGGTCGCTCGGGGCAACTAATGAAAAACTGTTTTTT.

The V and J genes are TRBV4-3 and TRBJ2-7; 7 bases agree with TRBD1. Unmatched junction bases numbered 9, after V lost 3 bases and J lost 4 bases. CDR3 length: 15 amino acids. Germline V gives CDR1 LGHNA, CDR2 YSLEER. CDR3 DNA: TGCGCCAGCAGCCAGTCCGGGACAGCCAATTACGAGCAGTACTTC. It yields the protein CASSQSGTANYEQYF.

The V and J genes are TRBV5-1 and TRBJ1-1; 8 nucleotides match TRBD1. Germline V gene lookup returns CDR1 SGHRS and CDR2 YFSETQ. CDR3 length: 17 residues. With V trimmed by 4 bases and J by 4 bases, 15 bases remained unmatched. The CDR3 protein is CASSPFTGGEKGTEAFF. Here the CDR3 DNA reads TGCGCCAGCAGCCCATTCACAGGGGGGGAAAAGGGCACTGAAGCTTTCTTT. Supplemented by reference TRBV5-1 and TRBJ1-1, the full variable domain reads KAGVTQTPRYLIKTRGQQVTLSCSPISGHRSVSWYQQTPGQGLQFLFEYFSETQRNKGNFPGRFSGRQFSNSRSEMNVSTLELGDSALYLCASSPFTGGEKGTEAFFGQGTRLTVV.

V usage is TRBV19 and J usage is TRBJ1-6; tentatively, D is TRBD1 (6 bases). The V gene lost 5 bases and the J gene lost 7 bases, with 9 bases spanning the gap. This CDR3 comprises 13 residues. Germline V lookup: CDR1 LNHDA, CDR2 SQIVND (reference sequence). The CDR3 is CASSRQGNSPLHF. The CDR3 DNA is TGTGCCAGTAGTCGGCAGGGGAATTCACCCCTCCACTTT.

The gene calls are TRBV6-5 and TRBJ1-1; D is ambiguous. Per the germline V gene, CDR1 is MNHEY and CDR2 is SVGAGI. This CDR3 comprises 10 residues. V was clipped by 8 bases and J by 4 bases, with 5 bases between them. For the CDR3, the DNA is TGTGCCAGCGGGCGCACTGAAGCTTTCTTT. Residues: CASGRTEAFF.

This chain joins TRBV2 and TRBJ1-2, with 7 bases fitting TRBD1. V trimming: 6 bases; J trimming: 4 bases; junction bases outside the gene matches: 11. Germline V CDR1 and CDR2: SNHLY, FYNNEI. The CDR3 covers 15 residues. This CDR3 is CASSLQGIGFYGYTF. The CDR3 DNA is TGTGCCAGCAGCTTACAGGGGATTGGCTTCTATGGCTACACCTTC. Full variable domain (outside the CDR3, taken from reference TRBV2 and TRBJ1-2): EPEVTQTPSHQVTQMGQEVILRCVPISNHLYFYWYRQILGQKVEFLVSFYNNEISEKSEIFDDQFSVERPDGSNFTLKIRSTKLEDSAMYFCASSLQGIGFYGYTFGSGTRLTVV.